A single sample is the source of the 29 T cell receptor beta chains below, sequenced in a study of PD-1 blockade in classical Hodgkin lymphoma. Clones were sequenced by immunoSEQ multiplex PCR, and TCRdb holds only the in-frame ones, with some missing. The data show fewer than 25,000 clones, roughly four fifths seen once. All patients relapsed after autologous stem cell transplantation, and brentuximab vedotin exposure varied. The sequences come from peripheral blood mononuclear cells (PBMCs), collected before the second cycle of nivolumab. The receptors originated from a human donor with classical Hodgkin lymphoma.

The chain couples TRBV19 to TRBJ2-7; D unresolved. With 5 bases removed from V and 4 bases from J, the gap between germline ends came to 9 bases. This CDR3 region has 12 residues. Germline loops: CDR1 LNHDA, CDR2 SQIVND (reference sequence). The CDR3 protein is CASSLTPYEQYF. As DNA, the CDR3 is TGTGCCAGTAGTTTAACACCGTACGAGCAGTACTTC.

Worth noting for this clone: The same CDR3 arises from other DNA sequences in this sample as well. The chain combines TRBV19 with TRBJ2-3, with D hard to call. The CDR3 sequence is 12 residues long. Germline lookup yields CDR1 LNHDA and CDR2 SQIVND (reference sequence). Between the trimmed V and J ends, which lost 3 bases and 6 bases, there was a span of 7 bases. CDR3 sequence (DNA): TGTGCCAGTAGTATGGTTGGGGATACGCAGTATTTT. Amino acid sequence: CASSMVGDTQYF.

Regarding this clone: The identical CDR3 is also encoded by other nucleotide sequences in the sample. The genes are TRBV4-1 and TRBJ1-4, with D possibly being TRBD1 (5 bases). The CDR3 length is 15 residues. The V gene's germline CDR1 is MGHRA and CDR2 YSYEKL. The ends were cut back, 3 bases at V and 8 bases at J, with 16 bases in the middle. The CDR3, as DNA: TGCGCCAGCAGCCAGTCAACCGGGACGGTCGAAAAACTGTTTTTT. It yields the protein CASSQSTGTVEKLFF.

This rearrangement joins TRBV28 to TRBJ2-5, with D perhaps TRBD1 (5 bases). Trimming cost V 6 bases and J 4 bases, with 9 bases left between them. The CDR3 has 12 amino acids. Germline CDR1 is MDHEN and CDR2 is SYDVKM. The DNA for the CDR3 is TGTGCCAGCAGGACAGCCCTAGAGACCCAGTACTTC. Amino acids: CASRTALETQYF.

J is TRBJ2-3 and V is TRBV29-1, with D hard to call. This CDR3 region has 13 residues. Germline loops: CDR1 SQVTM, CDR2 ANQGSEA. Trimming cost V 4 bases and J 6 bases, with 14 bases left between them. The CDR3 protein is CSVVGQVMDTQYF. The CDR3 nucleotides read TGCAGCGTTGTCGGCCAGGTCATGGATACGCAGTATTTT.

The chain combines TRBV14 with TRBJ2-1, with TRBD2 identical over 12 bases. The V segment lost 1 base and the J segment 9 bases; nucleotides outside the gene matches: 4. CDR1 is SGHDN and CDR2 is FVKESK in the germline V gene. The CDR3 has 15 residues. CDR3 amino acids: CASSQGPSGRGEQFF. Written as DNA, the CDR3 is TGTGCCAGCAGCCAAGGTCCTAGCGGGAGGGGTGAGCAGTTCTTC. Full variable domain (rest looked up from reference TRBV14 and TRBJ2-1): EAGVTQFPSHSVIEKGQTVTLRCDPISGHDNLYWYRRVMGKEIKFLLHFVKESKQDESGMPNNRFLAERTGGTYSTLKVQPAELEDSGVYFCASSQGPSGRGEQFFGPGTRLTVL.

The chain has TRBV2 and TRBJ2-6, with D perhaps matching TRBD2 (6 bases). The CDR3 sequence is 17 residues long. Trimming stripped 4 bases from V and 0 bases from J, with 13 bases between. Germline V gene lookup returns CDR1 SNHLY and CDR2 FYNNEI. Written as DNA, the CDR3 is TGTGCCAGCAGTGGTCTGGGGGGAGGCTCTGGGGCCAACGTCCTGACTTTC. This encodes CASSGLGGGSGANVLTF.

The chain is built from TRBV11-3 and TRBJ2-3, with D possibly TRBD2 on 6 matching bases. This CDR3 has 13 amino acids. V was pared by 6 bases and J by 4 bases, with 11 bases between. Germline loops: CDR1 SGHNT, CDR2 YENEEA. CDR3 region: CASSREFPDTQYF. The CDR3, as DNA: TGTGCCAGCAGTCGGGAGTTCCCAGATACGCAGTATTTT.

In the case of this clone: One end of the junction does not line up with germline, which may come from a read error. Other nucleotide sequences in the sample specify the same CDR3. The gene calls are TRBV5-1 and TRBJ2-1; D gene unclear. Germline loops: CDR1 SGHRS, CDR2 YFSETQ. This CDR3 has 13 amino acids. The CDR3 loop is CASSLLLSNEQFF. DNA for the CDR3: TGTGCCAGCAGCTTGCTATTGAGCAATGAGCAGTTCTTC.

The gene calls are TRBV6-1 and TRBJ2-2, with TRBD1 matching over 7 bases. Germline-derived CDR1 and CDR2 are MNHNS and SASEGT. The CDR3 runs to 15 residues. The V and J ends lost 6 bases and 3 bases, in that order; junction bases with no gene match: 7. Written as DNA, the CDR3 is TGTGCCAGCAGCCAGACAGGGCCCCACACCGGGGAGCTGTTTTTT. Translated, it gives CASSQTGPHTGELFF.

The chain links TRBV7-9 to TRBJ2-2; D gene uncertain. The CDR3 runs to 17 residues. CDR1 is SEHNR and CDR2 is FQNEAQ in the germline V gene (reference sequence). The ends were cut back, 0 bases at V and 5 bases at J, with 16 bases in the middle. CDR3 sequence reads: CASSLASVGFRTGELFF. Here the CDR3 DNA reads TGTGCCAGCAGCTTAGCGTCCGTGGGCTTTAGGACCGGGGAGCTGTTTTTT.

The chain links TRBV5-4 to TRBJ2-3; the match to TRBD2 covers 7 bases. The CDR3 is 16 amino acids. Germline loops: CDR1 SGHNT, CDR2 YYREEE (reference sequence). Losses at the gene ends were 4 bases for V and 1 base for J; bases not matched to a gene: 9. CDR3 amino acids: CASSETGGSGTDTQYF. CDR3 coding DNA: TGTGCCAGCAGCGAGACGGGGGGTTCAGGCACAGATACGCAGTATTTT.

This sequence joins TRBV7-9 and TRBJ2-7; TRBD1 agrees at 8 bases. This CDR3 is built from 15 residues. V lost 5 bases to trimming and J lost 1 base; unmatched junction nucleotides: 7. Germline values: CDR1 SEHNR, CDR2 FQNEAQ (reference sequence). The CDR3: CASSPTGGSSYEQYF. CDR3 in DNA: TGTGCCAGCAGCCCCACAGGGGGGAGTTCCTACGAGCAGTACTTC.

This chain uses TRBV27 with TRBJ2-7; D is unresolved. The ends were cut back, 7 bases at V and 4 bases at J, with 11 bases in the middle. The CDR3 runs to 12 residues. Germline CDR1 and CDR2: MNHEY and SMNVEV (reference sequence). As DNA, the CDR3 is TGTGCCAGCATTTCTGGAGCGTACGAGCAGTACTTC. This gives the protein CASISGAYEQYF.

CDR3 sequence: CASSKGSSYEQYF. The CDR3 DNA follows: TGTGCCAGCAGCAAAGGGAGTTCCTACGAGCAGTACTTC. The rearrangement uses TRBV9 and TRBJ2-7, with D maybe TRBD2 (5 bases). The CDR3 runs 13 residues. Germline V gene sequence: CDR1 SGDLS, CDR2 YYNGEE. V lost 4 bases to trimming and J lost 1 base, with 9 bases between them.

The rearrangement uses TRBV4-2 and TRBJ2-3, with D possibly being TRBD2 (6 bases). The germline CDR1 and CDR2 sequences are LGHNA and YNFKEQ. The CDR3 is made up of 15 amino acids. V gave up 1 base and J gave up 1 base, with 9 bases separating them. The CDR3 coding sequence is TGTGCCAGCAGCCAAGTCCCTAGCGGCACAGATACGCAGTATTTT. Its translation is CASSQVPSGTDTQYF.

This clone turned up a few times. The junction and the germline gene differ at one end; a read error may be behind it. The gene calls are TRBV7-7 and TRBJ2-2; no definite D call. The germline CDR1 and CDR2 sequences are SSHAT and FNYEAQ (reference sequence). The CDR3 sequence is 13 residues long. CDR3 sequence: CASSLLVTGELFF. The CDR3 nucleotides read TGTGCTAGCAGCCTATTAGTCACCGGGGAGCTGTTTTTT. The whole variable domain, filled in from reference TRBV7-7 and TRBJ2-2, reads GAGVSQSPRYKVTKRGQDVTLRCDPISSHATLYWYQQALGQGPEFLTYFNYEAQPDKSGLPSDRFSAERPEGSISTLTIQRTEQRDSAMYRCASSLLVTGELFFGEGSRLTVL.

The V call is TRBV29-1, the J call TRBJ1-2, with no clear D. This CDR3 contains 11 residues. Trimming cost V 7 bases and J 2 bases, with 8 bases left between them. Germline loops: CDR1 SQVTM, CDR2 ANQGSEA. The chain's CDR3 is CSAEENYGYTF. The CDR3 DNA reads as TGCAGCGCTGAGGAGAACTATGGCTACACCTTC.

As for this clone: An end of the junction does not agree with germline; a read error may underlie this. The chain joins TRBV6-5 to TRBJ2-6; D is possibly TRBD1 (5 bases). The CDR3 covers 13 residues. Germline assignment: CDR1 MNHEY and CDR2 SVGAGI. CDR3 in DNA: TGTGCCAGCAGTTACTCTGGGGCCAACGTCCTGGCTTTC. Translation gives CASSYSGANVLAF.

The rearrangement uses TRBV7-8 and TRBJ2-1; the match to TRBD2 covers 7 bases. This CDR3 contains 15 residues. Germline CDR1 SGHVS, CDR2 FQNEAQ. Losses at the gene ends were 5 bases for V and 7 bases for J; bases not matched to a gene: 11. CDR3 residues: CASSLVGGSWNEQFF. As DNA, the CDR3 is TGTGCCAGCAGCCTAGTCGGCGGGAGTTGGAATGAGCAGTTCTTC.

The V gene is TRBV7-9, the J gene TRBJ2-1, with 14 positions matching TRBD2. There are 18 residues in the CDR3. CDR1 and CDR2 (germline): SEHNR, FQNEAQ (reference sequence). With 4 bases clipped from V and 8 bases from J, the junction kept 13 bases outside the gene matches. The CDR3 DNA follows: TGTGCCAGCAGCTCTCCCACCTCCGGGACTAGCGGGAGCTATGAGCAGTTCTTC. It codes for CASSSPTSGTSGSYEQFF. The full variable domain, with the rest looked up from reference TRBV7-9 and TRBJ2-1, is DTGVSQNPRHKITKRGQNVTFRCDPISEHNRLYWYRQTLGQGPEFLTYFQNEAQLEKSRLLSDRFSAERPKGSFSTLEIQRTEQGDSAMYLCASSSPTSGTSGSYEQFFGPGTRLTVL.

The rearrangement uses TRBV14 and TRBJ1-3, with D possibly matching TRBD1 (5 bases). Germline CDR1 reads SGHDN; CDR2 reads FVKESK. There are 17 residues in the CDR3. The V and J ends lost 3 bases and 3 bases respectively, with 18 bases between them. Here the CDR3 DNA reads TGTGCCAGCAGCCACCACCAGGGCAGGGTCCTTGGAAACACCATATATTTT. Amino acid sequence: CASSHHQGRVLGNTIYF.

This clone has a handful of counts. V and J are TRBV4-1 and TRBJ2-7; TRBD2 matches at 10 bases. CDR3 size: 15 residues. Germline V gene data show CDR1 as MGHRA and CDR2 as YSYEKL. V shed 0 bases and J 4 bases; nucleotides not matched to a gene: 3. The CDR3 DNA reads TGCGCCAGCAGCCAAGAGGGGACTAGCGCTTACGAGCAGTACTTC. Its protein is CASSQEGTSAYEQYF.

V is TRBV10-2 and J is TRBJ1-1; the D is unclear. The CDR3 extends over 14 amino acids. The V gene's germline CDR1 is WSHSY and CDR2 SAAADI. V was clipped by 5 bases and J by 0 bases, with 10 bases between them. In nucleotides, the CDR3 is TGCGCCAGCAGTAAGGACGGGATGAACACTGAAGCTTTCTTT. Translation gives CASSKDGMNTEAFF.

The rearrangement joins TRBV27 to TRBJ1-1, with 7 positions matching TRBD1. The CDR3 has 13 residues. Trimming removed 6 bases from V and 5 bases from J; junction bases left unmatched: 6. CDR1 and CDR2 (germline): MNHEY, SMNVEV (reference sequence). CDR3 DNA sequence: TGTGCCAGCAGATCAGGGGGAAGGACTGAAGCTTTCTTT. It encodes CASRSGGRTEAFF.

This clone has only a few counts. The chain is built from TRBV18 and TRBJ1-1; D ambiguous. CDR1 is KGHSH, CDR2 LQKENI, per germline. V was shortened by 2 bases and J by 0 bases, with 7 bases between the two germline ends. The CDR3 is 14 residues long. CDR3 residues: CASSPLLMNTEAFF. CDR3 DNA sequence: TGTGCCAGCTCACCATTGCTCATGAACACTGAAGCTTTCTTT.

The chain carries TRBV5-5 and TRBJ2-3; no definite D call. The germline V gene encodes CDR1 SGHKS and CDR2 YYEKEE (reference sequence). The germline V and J ends were trimmed by 2 bases and 2 bases, with 12 bases remaining between them. The CDR3 spans 15 residues. As DNA, the CDR3 is TGTGCCAGCAGCTTACCGATTTCTGCCACAGATACGCAGTATTTT. This gives the protein CASSLPISATDTQYF.

This sequence joins TRBV2 and TRBJ1-5; D is possibly TRBD1 (5 bases). CDR3 size: 13 residues. V gave up 5 bases and J gave up 6 bases, with 11 bases separating them. CDR1 is SNHLY and CDR2 is FYNNEI in the germline V gene. CDR3 sequence reads: CASSPGLSQPQHF. The DNA of the CDR3 is TGTGCCAGCAGTCCGGGACTCAGTCAGCCCCAGCATTTT.

This clone was counted only a few times. The rearrangement joins TRBV19 to TRBJ1-1; D is uncertain. Germline loops: CDR1 LNHDA, CDR2 SQIVND (reference sequence). With 1 base removed from V and 2 bases from J, the gap between germline ends came to 5 bases. The CDR3 spans 13 residues. Here the CDR3 DNA reads TGTGCCAGTAGTATAGGTTTCAACACTGAAGCTTTCTTT. It encodes CASSIGFNTEAFF. Combining the CDR3 with reference TRBV19 and TRBJ1-1 gives the whole variable domain DGGITQSPKYLFRKEGQNVTLSCEQNLNHDAMYWYRQDPGQGLRLIYYSQIVNDFQKGDIAEGYSVSREKKESFPLTVTSAQKNPTAFYLCASSIGFNTEAFFGQGTRLTVV.